This TCR beta chain was documented in a study of blood T cell repertoires in COVID-19 (dated by TCRdb to the early 2020s). Describing the broader study: The collaborator samples originated in the United States, Italy and Spain and spanned the acute and convalescent phases of COVID-19. Where available, HLA class I and class II types were obtained from metadata supplied by the sample provider rather than from assay-based typing. The sample metadata nearly always contained a de-identified subject ID, COVID-19 status, age in years and sex. The repertoires were made available in a free public database intended to serve as a resource for research on the immune response to SARS-CoV-2. The prospective study material was composed of cDNA or gDNA derived from T cells, B-cell-depleted T cells, or PBMCs. The dataset comprised deeply sampled blood TCRbeta repertoires from subjects exposed to, actively infected with, or recovered from COVID-19. The samples were drawn from the first 160 participants of the ongoing ImmuneRACE study and from 950 to 1,500 subjects provided by 6 global collaborators.

Each collaborating institution followed its own protocols to collect whole blood in K2EDTA tubes. For TCRbeta analysis, collaborator samples were shipped as frozen whole blood, as isolated PBMCs, or as DNA extracted from either sample type. What the study reported, not specific to this receptor: Clinical and demographic metadata were provided uncurated, with the amount varying by source and participant.

V lost 3 bases and J lost 5 bases; the stretch between them is 13 bases long. Looking up the germline V gene yields CDR1 MGHRA and CDR2 YSYEKL. The CDR3 runs 14 residues from the cysteine to the phenylalanine. Solely the CDR3 DNA is kept, with 42 bases framed from the first base. Notes on this clone: Its antigen remains undetermined. Base qualities are missing; no much larger clone stands one base away.

TCRbeta CDR3 regions were amplified from genomic DNA using the immunoSEQ Assay, a bias-controlled multiplex PCR. The authors' analysis ran thus. Within the assay, amplification of reference gene primers was used to estimate how many nucleated cells each sample contained. To quantify the absolute abundance of each unique TCRbeta CDR3 rearrangement, sequence reads were collapsed and filtered. For each sample, productive Simpson clonality was calculated as the square root of Simpson's diversity index across productive rearrangements. Held by TCRdb, this immuneACCESS table contains in-frame sequences only and omits some clones. Under half of the omission traces to an unresolved V gene where checked; the cause of the rest is unknown. V and J calls and clone size are as listed in that table; D and trimming were resolved from the DNA. Counted in this sample were about 260,000 clones; 75% to 90% of them appeared once. Over 3.5% of the sample belongs to the ten largest clones.

The receptor comes from a middle-aged woman with acute or convalescent COVID-19. This receptor chain uses TRBV4-1 and TRBJ1-1; the D region possibly corresponds to TRBD1 (6 bases align). Sequencing input: peripheral blood. The nucleotides read TGCGCCAGCAGCCATCCCCTACAGGGTACTGAAGCTTTCTTT. Its translation reads: CASSHPLQGTEAFF.